These T cell receptor beta chains were read from a single sample in a study of T cell responses to AZD1222 COVID-19 vaccine. Generated by immunoSEQ multiplex PCR, the TCRdb table keeps only in-frame clones and is missing some. The sample holds some 96,000 clones, roughly 90% seen once. The sample in question was peripheral blood, obtained on day 0 of AZD1222 vaccination. The origin of the receptors is an adult in good health. CDR3s include the opening cysteine and the closing phenylalanine or tryptophan. Each record gives: CDR3 protein, CDR3 DNA, V gene, D gene, clone size, J gene. D genes are given only for firm matches. Some rows mark clone size as missing; the rest say once, few, many or name a class of expanded clone.

CASGPRYGGSYEQYF,TGTGCCAGCGGCCCGAGGTACGGGGGCTCCTACGAGCAGTACTTC,TRBV25-1,NA,NA,TRBJ2-7
CASSWSGRGAYEQYF,TGTGCCAGCAGTTGGAGTGGGAGAGGTGCCTACGAGCAGTACTTC,TRBV27,NA,NA,TRBJ2-7
CASSSTGQGAYEQYF,TGTGCCAGCAGCTCCACGGGACAGGGGGCCTACGAGCAGTACTTC,TRBV5-4,TRBD1,NA,TRBJ2-7
CASSLSSGRNNQPQHF,TGTGCCAGCAGTTTATCCTCGGGCAGAAATAATCAGCCCCAGCATTTT,TRBV27,NA,once,TRBJ1-5
CASSSGLQPQHF,TGTGCCAGCAGTTCAGGGTTGCAGCCCCAGCATTTT,TRBV25-1,NA,NA,TRBJ1-5
CASSLGAGGYDEQYF,TGTGCCAGCAGCTTAGGCGCGGGAGGGTACGACGAGCAGTACTTC,TRBV5-4,TRBD2,NA,TRBJ2-7
CASTPPDRGQETQYF,TGTGCCAGTACTCCTCCTGACAGGGGGCAAGAGACCCAGTACTTC,TRBV19,TRBD1,NA,TRBJ2-5
CASSKFNGLDGYTF,TGTGCCAGTAGTAAGTTCAACGGACTGGATGGCTACACCTTC,TRBV19,NA,NA,TRBJ1-2
CASSAHFQETQYF,TGTGCCAGCAGTGCCCACTTCCAAGAGACCCAGTACTTC,TRBV28,NA,NA,TRBJ2-5
CASSYRASLGELFF,TGTGCCAGCAGTTACCGTGCGTCGCTTGGGGAGCTGTTTTTT,TRBV6-2/TRBV6-3,NA,NA,TRBJ2-2
CATSQGQGRLLYGYTF,TGTGCCACCAGCCAAGGACAGGGTCGTCTTCTCTATGGCTACACCTTC,TRBV15,TRBD1,NA,TRBJ1-2
CASRQGAGGYTF,TGTGCCAGCAGACAGGGGGCTGGTGGCTACACCTTC,TRBV27,TRBD1,NA,TRBJ1-2
CASSSRLAGDYNEQFF,TGCGCCAGCAGCTCGAGACTAGCGGGAGACTACAATGAGCAGTTCTTC,TRBV5-1,TRBD2,NA,TRBJ2-1
CASSQAGGEGGTEAFF,TGTGCCAGCAGCCAAGCTGGCGGGGAGGGTGGCACTGAAGCTTTCTTT,TRBV4-2,NA,NA,TRBJ1-1
CASSRTGGAEAFF,TGCGCCAGCAGTCGTACAGGGGGCGCTGAAGCTTTCTTT,TRBV5-1,TRBD1,NA,TRBJ1-1
CASSGPRDLMYEQYF,TGTGCCAGCAGTGGGCCCCGGGACTTAATGTACGAGCAGTACTTC,TRBV2,NA,NA,TRBJ2-7
CASSLSGGDQPQHF,TGTGCCAGCAGCCTATCAGGGGGCGATCAGCCCCAGCATTTT,TRBV7-8,TRBD1,NA,TRBJ1-5